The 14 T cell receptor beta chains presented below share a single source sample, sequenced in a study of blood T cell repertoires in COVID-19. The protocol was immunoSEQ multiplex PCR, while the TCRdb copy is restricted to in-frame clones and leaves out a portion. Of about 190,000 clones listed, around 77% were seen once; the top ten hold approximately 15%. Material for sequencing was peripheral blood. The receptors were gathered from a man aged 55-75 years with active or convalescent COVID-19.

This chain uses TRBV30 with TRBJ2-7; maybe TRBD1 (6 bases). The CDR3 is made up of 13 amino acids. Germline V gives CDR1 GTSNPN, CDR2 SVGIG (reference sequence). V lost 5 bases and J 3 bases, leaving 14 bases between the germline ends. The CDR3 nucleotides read TGTGCCTGGGAGATTACAGGGAGCTACGAGCAGTACTTC. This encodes CAWEITGSYEQYF.

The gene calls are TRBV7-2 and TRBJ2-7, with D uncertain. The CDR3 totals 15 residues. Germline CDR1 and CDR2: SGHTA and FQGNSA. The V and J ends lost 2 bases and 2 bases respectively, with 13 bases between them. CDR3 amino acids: CASSLRPRHPYEQYF. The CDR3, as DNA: TGTGCCAGCAGCTTACGTCCGCGGCACCCCTACGAGCAGTACTTC.

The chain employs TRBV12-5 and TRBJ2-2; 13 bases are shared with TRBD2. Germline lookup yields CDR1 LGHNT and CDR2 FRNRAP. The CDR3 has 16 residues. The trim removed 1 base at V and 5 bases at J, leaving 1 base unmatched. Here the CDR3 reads CASGLATSGGTGELFF. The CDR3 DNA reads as TGTGCTAGTGGTTTGGCGACTAGCGGGGGGACCGGGGAGCTGTTTTTT.

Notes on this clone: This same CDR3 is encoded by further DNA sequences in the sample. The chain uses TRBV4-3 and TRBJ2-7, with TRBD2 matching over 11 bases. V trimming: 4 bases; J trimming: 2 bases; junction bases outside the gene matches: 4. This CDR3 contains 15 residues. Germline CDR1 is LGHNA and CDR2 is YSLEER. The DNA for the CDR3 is TGCGCCAGCAGCCCCGGGACTAGCGGTACCTACGAGCAGTACTTC. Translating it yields CASSPGTSGTYEQYF.

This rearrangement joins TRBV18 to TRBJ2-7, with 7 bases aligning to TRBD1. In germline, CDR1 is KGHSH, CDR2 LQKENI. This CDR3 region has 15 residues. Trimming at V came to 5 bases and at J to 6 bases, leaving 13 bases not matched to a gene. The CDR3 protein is CASSTATGWKGEQYF. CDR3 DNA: TGTGCCAGCTCAACCGCGACAGGGTGGAAGGGCGAGCAGTACTTC.

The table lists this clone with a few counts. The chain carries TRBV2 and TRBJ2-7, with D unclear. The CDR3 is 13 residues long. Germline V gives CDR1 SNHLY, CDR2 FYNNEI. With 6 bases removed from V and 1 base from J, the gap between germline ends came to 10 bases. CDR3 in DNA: TGTGCCAGCAGAGCGACGCGTTCCTACGAGCAGTACTTC. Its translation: CASRATRSYEQYF.

This CDR3 is CASSLVHGRSEQPQHF. CDR3 DNA: TGTGCCAGCAGCTTAGTGCACGGTCGTTCGGAGCAGCCCCAGCATTTT. The J gene is TRBJ1-5, the V gene TRBV7-9; the D is unclear. Germline V lookup: CDR1 SEHNR, CDR2 FQNEAQ (reference sequence). Trimming removed 1 base from V and 7 bases from J, with 17 bases in between. The CDR3 runs 16 residues.

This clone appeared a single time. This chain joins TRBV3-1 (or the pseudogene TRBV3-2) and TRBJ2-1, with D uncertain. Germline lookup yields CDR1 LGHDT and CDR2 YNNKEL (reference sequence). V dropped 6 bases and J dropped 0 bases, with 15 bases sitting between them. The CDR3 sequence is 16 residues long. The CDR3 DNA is TGTGCCAGCAGTTTAGCCCTTTCGAGCTCCTACAATGAGCAGTTCTTC. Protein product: CASSLALSSSYNEQFF.

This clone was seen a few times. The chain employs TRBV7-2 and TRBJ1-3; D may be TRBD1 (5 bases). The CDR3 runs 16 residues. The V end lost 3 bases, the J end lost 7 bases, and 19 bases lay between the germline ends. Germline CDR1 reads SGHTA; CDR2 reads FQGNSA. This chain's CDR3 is CASSLVGRGSLNTIYF. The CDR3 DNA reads TGTGCCAGCAGCTTGGTGGGGAGGGGAAGTTTGAACACCATATATTTT. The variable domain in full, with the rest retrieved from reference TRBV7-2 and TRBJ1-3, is GAGVSQSPSNKVTEKGKDVELRCDPISGHTALYWYRQSLGQGLEFLIYFQGNSAPDKSGLPSDRFSAERTGGSVSTLTIQRTQQEDSAVYLCASSLVGRGSLNTIYFGEGSWLTVV.

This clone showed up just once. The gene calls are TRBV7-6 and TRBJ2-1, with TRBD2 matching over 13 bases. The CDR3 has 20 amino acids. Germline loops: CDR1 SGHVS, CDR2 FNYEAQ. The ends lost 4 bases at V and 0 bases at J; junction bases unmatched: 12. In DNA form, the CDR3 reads TGTGCCAGCAGCTGGGGGCCCGGGACTAGCGGGATGAGCTCCTACAATGAGCAGTTCTTC. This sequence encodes CASSWGPGTSGMSSYNEQFF.

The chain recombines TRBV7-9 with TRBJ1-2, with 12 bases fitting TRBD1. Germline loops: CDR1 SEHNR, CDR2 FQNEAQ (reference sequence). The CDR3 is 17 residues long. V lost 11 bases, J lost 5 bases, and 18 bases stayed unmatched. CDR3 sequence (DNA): TGTGCCTCACCGCCGGGACAGGGGGCGGAAAGCGCTTATGGCTACACCTTC. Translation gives CASPPGQGAESAYGYTF.

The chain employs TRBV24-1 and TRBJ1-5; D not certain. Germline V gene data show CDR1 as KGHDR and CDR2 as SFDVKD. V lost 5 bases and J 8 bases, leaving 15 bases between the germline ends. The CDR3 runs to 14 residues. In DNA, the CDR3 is TGTGCCACCAGTGTCGACGGGAACGGGGAGCCCCAGCATTTT. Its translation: CATSVDGNGEPQHF.

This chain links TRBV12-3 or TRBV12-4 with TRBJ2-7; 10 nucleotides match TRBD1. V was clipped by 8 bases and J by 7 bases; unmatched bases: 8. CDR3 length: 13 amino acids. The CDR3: CASAAGTGEEQYF. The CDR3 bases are TGTGCCAGCGCCGCCGGGACAGGGGAAGAGCAGTACTTC.

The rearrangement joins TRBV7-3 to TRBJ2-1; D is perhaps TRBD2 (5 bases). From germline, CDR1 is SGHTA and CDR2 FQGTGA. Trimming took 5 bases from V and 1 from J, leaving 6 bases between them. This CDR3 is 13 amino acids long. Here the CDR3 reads CASSPGSYNEQFF. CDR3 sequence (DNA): TGTGCCAGCAGCCCGGGGTCCTACAATGAGCAGTTCTTC.